These T cell receptor beta chains were read from a single sample in a study of beta chain features in type 1 diabetes. The table came from immunoSEQ multiplex PCR; TCRdb's copy has only in-frame clones and leaves some out. The profile shows 40,000 to 45,000 clones, around 52% of them singletons. The sample taken for sequencing was Tregs from blood. Source of these receptors: a woman younger than 35 in good health. CDR3s include the opening cysteine and the closing phenylalanine or tryptophan. The D gene is left open where the match is weak. Not all rows give a size; the values are once, few, many and, for expanded clones, a class.

>TRBJ1-2|NA|TRBV19|NA
CASTRTGSYGYTF
TGTGCCAGTACAAGGACGGGGAGCTATGGCTACACCTTC
>TRBJ1-5|NA|TRBV5-1|TRBD1
CASSLGPGQGAAGQPQHF
TGCGCCAGCAGCTTGGGGCCAGGACAGGGGGCAGCAGGTCAGCCCCAGCATTTT
>TRBJ1-5|NA|TRBV30|TRBD1
CAWSLTGTGGNQPQHF
TGTGCCTGGAGTTTAACCGGGACAGGGGGCAATCAGCCCCAGCATTTT
>TRBJ2-5|NA|TRBV7-7|TRBD1
CASSDRGGAETQYF
TGTGCTAGCAGCGACAGGGGAGGCGCAGAGACCCAGTACTTC
>TRBJ1-2|few|TRBV5-4|TRBD1
CASSLRTGLWGYTF
TGTGCCAGCAGCTTGAGGACAGGGTTGTGGGGCTACACCTTC
>TRBJ2-7|few|TRBV5-5|TRBD2
CASSSLGGSLYEQYF
TGTGCCAGCAGCTCCTTGGGCGGGAGTTTGTACGAGCAGTACTTC
>TRBJ2-7|NA|TRBV11-2|TRBD2
CASSLLAGRSYEQYF
TGTGCCAGCAGTCTCCTAGCGGGACGTTCCTACGAGCAGTACTTC
>TRBJ2-5|few|TRBV2|TRBD1
CASSGDSTPGETQYF
TGTGCCAGCAGCGGGGACAGCACCCCTGGAGAGACCCAGTACTTC
>TRBJ2-3|NA|TRBV6-5|TRBD1
CATRRQGAQRDTQSF
TGTGCCACCAGAAGGCAGGGGGCGCAAAGAGATACGCAGTCTTTT
>TRBJ1-2|few|TRBV5-4|TRBD1
CASSPTTGSDYGYTF
TGCGCCAGCAGCCCCACGACAGGGTCTGACTATGGCTACACCTTC
>TRBJ1-1|NA|TRBV5-5|TRBD1
CASKGTGLMNTEAFF
TGTGCCAGCAAAGGGACAGGGCTCATGAACACTGAAGCTTTCTTT
>TRBJ2-1|NA|TRBV6-5|NA
CASSYFYRPNEQFF
TGTGCCAGCAGTTACTTTTACAGACCCAATGAGCAGTTCTTC
>TRBJ2-6|once|TRBV30|NA
CAWSTGTGANVLTF
TGTGCCTGGAGTACGGGGACTGGGGCCAACGTCCTGACTTTC
>TRBJ2-3|NA|TRBV28|NA
CASSFGGRISDTQYF
TGTGCCAGCAGTTTTGGGGGGAGAATATCAGATACGCAGTATTTT
>TRBJ2-7|once|TRBV4-2|TRBD1
CASSPDREEQYF
TGTGCCAGCAGCCCCGACAGGGAGGAGCAGTACTTC
>TRBJ1-2|NA|TRBV6-5|TRBD1
CASSYFRAGGGYTF
TGTGCCAGCAGTTACTTCAGGGCAGGGGGAGGCTACACCTTC
>TRBJ2-1|NA|TRBV7-2|NA
CASSALAGTLLHNEQFF
TGTGCCAGCAGCGCCTTGGCCGGGACATTACTTCACAATGAGCAGTTCTTC
>TRBJ2-1|few|TRBV6-4|NA
CASSETAGSEQFF
TGTGCCAGCAGTGAGACTGCGGGGTCTGAGCAGTTCTTC
>TRBJ1-1|NA|TRBV6-6|TRBD1
CASSLQGVGTEAFF
TGTGCCAGCAGTCTACAGGGGGTAGGCACTGAAGCTTTCTTT
>TRBJ1-5|few|TRBV19|NA
CASTPLGTPNQPQHF
TGTGCCAGTACCCCCCTCGGGACTCCGAATCAGCCCCAGCATTTT
>TRBJ1-1|NA|TRBV5-1|TRBD1
CASSWGQGDTEAFF
TGCGCCAGCAGTTGGGGGCAGGGGGACACTGAAGCTTTCTTT
>TRBJ2-2|NA|TRBV7-2|NA
CASRFQGGGELFF
TGTGCCAGCAGATTTCAGGGGGGCGGGGAGCTGTTTTTT
>TRBJ2-7|few|TRBV29-1|TRBD1
CSVGLDRPHEQYF
TGCAGCGTTGGTCTGGACAGGCCCCACGAGCAGTACTTC
>TRBJ2-5|NA|TRBV27|TRBD1
CASSLRGLDQETQYF
TGTGCCAGCAGTTTAAGGGGGCTGGACCAAGAGACCCAGTACTTC
>TRBJ2-1|NA|TRBV28|TRBD2
CASWNRREGRKNEQFF
TGTGCCAGCTGGAATAGACGGGAGGGGAGGAAAAATGAGCAGTTCTTC
>TRBJ1-4|NA|TRBV27|TRBD1
CASSPGTGYEKLFF
TGTGCCAGCAGTCCGGGGACAGGATATGAAAAACTGTTTTTT
>TRBJ2-1|NA|TRBV15|TRBD1
CATSGQGRTGEQFF
TGTGCCACCAGTGGACAGGGTAGAACTGGTGAGCAGTTCTTC
>TRBJ2-5|NA|TRBV6-1|TRBD1
CASRVDRVETQYF
TGTGCCAGCAGAGTTGACAGGGTCGAGACCCAGTACTTC
>TRBJ1-1|NA|TRBV29-1|NA
CSVEINRRNTEAFF
TGCAGCGTTGAAATTAACAGGAGGAACACTGAAGCTTTCTTT
>TRBJ2-1|NA|TRBV30|NA
CAWSVWAGFSYEQFF
TGTGCCTGGAGTGTATGGGCAGGGTTCTCCTACGAGCAGTTCTTC
>TRBJ1-5|NA|TRBV6-5|TRBD1
CASDREGNQPQHF
TGTGCCAGTGACAGGGAAGGCAATCAGCCCCAGCATTTT
>TRBJ2-7|NA|TRBV5-6|TRBD1
CASRTGTGAYEQYF
TGTGCCAGCAGAACCGGGACAGGAGCCTACGAGCAGTACTTC
>TRBJ1-4|NA|TRBV5-7|NA
CASSLQGFDEKLFF
TGTGCCAGCAGCTTACAGGGTTTTGATGAAAAACTGTTTTTT
>TRBJ2-7|few|TRBV5-1|TRBD2
CASSSSTSGTQNSHEQYF
TGCGCCAGCAGCTCCTCAACTAGCGGGACGCAGAATTCCCACGAGCAGTACTTC
>TRBJ2-7|NA|TRBV7-9|TRBD2
CASSKAGDSYEQYF
TGTGCCAGCAGCAAAGCGGGAGACTCCTACGAGCAGTACTTC
>TRBJ1-4|few|TRBV29-1|NA
CSVLGGEKLFF
TGCAGCGTCCTAGGCGGTGAAAAACTGTTTTTT
>TRBJ2-4|NA|TRBV28|TRBD2
CASSLSSGSPTRAKNIQYF
TGTGCCAGCAGTTTATCCAGCGGGAGTCCTACTAGAGCCAAAAACATTCAGTACTTC
>TRBJ2-1|NA|TRBV7-2|TRBD2
CASSPNSGREEFF
TGTGCCAGCAGCCCCAACTCGGGACGGGAGGAGTTCTTC
>TRBJ2-7|once|TRBV28|TRBD1
CASSPPGQGIYEQYF
TGTGCCAGCAGTCCGCCGGGACAGGGGATCTACGAGCAGTACTTC
>TRBJ2-7|NA|TRBV7-2|TRBD2
CASSPSSGRAYEQYF
TGTGCCAGCAGCCCGAGTAGCGGGAGGGCCTACGAGCAGTACTTC
>TRBJ2-7|NA|TRBV19|NA
CASSPHTAYEQYF
TGTGCCAGTAGTCCACACACCGCCTACGAGCAGTACTTC
>TRBJ1-4|NA|TRBV29-1|NA
CSVELRGGEKLFF
TGCAGCGTTGAGCTGCGCGGAGGAGAAAAACTGTTTTTT
>TRBJ2-1|NA|TRBV6-6|NA
CASIANNEQFF
TGTGCCAGCATAGCGAACAATGAGCAGTTCTTC
>TRBJ2-5|few|TRBV7-2|NA
CASSRLASRGETQYF
TGTGCCAGCAGCCGCCTAGCGTCTCGGGGAGAGACCCAGTACTTC
>TRBJ2-6|NA|TRBV5-1|TRBD1
CASSLTGGFGANVLTF
TGCGCCAGCAGCTTGACAGGGGGCTTTGGGGCCAACGTCCTGACTTTC
>TRBJ2-7|few|TRBV25-1|NA
CASSSSRKRFYEQYF
TGTGCCAGCAGTTCCTCAAGGAAGCGGTTCTACGAGCAGTACTTC
>TRBJ1-1|NA|TRBV18|NA
CASSPQAGRTEAFF
TGTGCCAGCTCACCACAGGCAGGGCGCACTGAAGCTTTCTTT
>TRBJ1-1|few|TRBV30|NA
CAWSVVQLNAEAFF
TGTGCCTGGAGTGTAGTGCAGTTGAACGCTGAAGCTTTCTTT
>TRBJ2-6|NA|TRBV28|NA
CASQDGTGANVLTF
TGTGCCAGTCAGGACGGGACTGGGGCCAACGTCCTGACTTTC
>TRBJ1-2|NA|TRBV18|TRBD1
CASSPPSRGRDYGYTF
TGTGCCAGCTCACCACCGAGCAGGGGGCGCGACTATGGCTACACCTTC
>TRBJ1-3|few|TRBV7-8|TRBD1
CASSLVAGGLAGNTIYF
TGTGCCAGCAGCTTAGTAGCAGGGGGCTTAGCGGGAAACACCATATATTTT
>TRBJ2-7|NA|TRBV5-5|TRBD1
CASSLYRGGQGTYEQYF
TGTGCCAGCAGCTTGTATCGGGGAGGACAGGGAACCTACGAGCAGTACTTC
>TRBJ2-7|NA|TRBV25-1|TRBD1
CASSEPGQGSYEQYF
TGTGCCAGCAGTGAACCTGGACAGGGCTCCTACGAGCAGTACTTC